Each of the 30 T cell receptor beta chains below was sequenced from the same sample in a study of CD8 T cells in ankylosing spondylitis. MiXCR, applied by TCRdb to the 5' RACE reads, yields one record per CDR3 protein. The table has some 130,000 distinct CDR3 sequences, over 7% seen once. Source material: blood, either unsorted or a sorted T cell fraction (not recorded which). The receptors stem from a male donor with ankylosing spondylitis or in good health (not recorded which).

This clonotype has at least ten counts. V usage is TRBV7-2 and J usage is TRBJ2-7, with unresolved D. V was clipped by 4 bases and J by 2 bases, with 15 bases between them. The CDR3 length is 15 residues. Germline CDR1 reads SGHTA; CDR2 reads FQGNSA. Here the CDR3 reads CASSSDRFSAYEQYF. DNA for the CDR3: TGTGCCAGCAGCTCCGACCGCTTTTCAGCCTACGAGCAGTACTTC.

In its sample, this clonotype was seen many times. The V gene is TRBV7-8, the J gene TRBJ2-3; 8 bases are a match to TRBD2. V gave up 2 bases and J gave up 4 bases; unmatched junction bases: 5. From germline, CDR1 is SGHVS and CDR2 FQNEAQ. The CDR3 has 15 amino acids. The CDR3 nucleotides are TGTGCCAGCAGCTTACAAGCGGGAGTTTCAGATACGCAGTATTTT. It codes for CASSLQAGVSDTQYF.

This clonotype was found many times. The chain carries TRBV15 and TRBJ2-7; 7 bases align to TRBD2. Trimming at V came to 6 bases and at J to 4 bases, leaving 0 bases not matched to a gene. This CDR3 has 11 residues. The germline V gene encodes CDR1 LNHNV and CDR2 YYDKDF (reference sequence). CDR3 sequence: CATRGGYEQYF. CDR3 nucleotides: TGTGCCACCAGGGGAGGGTACGAGCAGTACTTC. The full variable domain, in which reference TRBV15 and TRBJ2-7 provide the parts outside the CDR3, is DAMVIQNPRYQVTQFGKPVTLSCSQTLNHNVMYWYQQKSSQAPKLLFHYYDKDFNNEADTPDNFQSRRPNTSFCFLDIRSPGLGDTAMYLCATRGGYEQYFGPGTRLTVT.

The rearrangement joins TRBV29-1 to TRBJ2-3; 7 bases agree with TRBD2. The CDR3 extends over 14 amino acids. CDR1 SQVTM and CDR2 ANQGSEA come from the germline V gene. V dropped 5 bases and J dropped 1; count of bases not matched to a gene: 6. The CDR3 DNA is TGCAGCGTTACTAGCGCCATGGGCACAGATACGCAGTATTTT. Encoded protein: CSVTSAMGTDTQYF.

This clonotype was observed many times. J is TRBJ2-2 and V is TRBV3-1, with D hard to call. The CDR3 covers 14 residues. The ends were cut back, 1 base at V and 8 bases at J, with 11 bases in the middle. Germline CDR1 is LGHDT and CDR2 is YNNKEL (reference sequence). Written as DNA, the CDR3 is TGTGCCAGCAGCCAAGTCCCGCCTGGTGGGGAGCTGTTTTTT. Translating it yields CASSQVPPGGELFF.

This clonotype has at least ten counts. This chain connects TRBV12-3 or TRBV12-4 to TRBJ2-7; 8 bases align to TRBD2. The CDR3 totals 14 residues. V lost 5 bases to trimming and J lost 5 bases; unmatched junction nucleotides: 8. CDR3 amino acids: CASSPISGIDEQYF. The CDR3, as DNA: TGTGCCAGCAGTCCTATTAGCGGGATCGACGAGCAGTACTTC.

This clonotype was seen repeatedly, ten times or more. This sequence joins TRBV20-1 and TRBJ2-1; 15 positions match TRBD2. The germline gives CDR1 DFQATT, CDR2 SNEGSKA (reference sequence). The CDR3 consists of 19 residues. J was trimmed by 10 bases and V by 4 bases; bases with no gene match: 20. The CDR3 region is CSAIFPPGLAGGLNREQFF. The CDR3 nucleotides are TGCAGTGCTATTTTCCCCCCGGGACTAGCGGGAGGATTGAACAGAGAGCAGTTCTTC.

This clonotype was detected ten times or more. The J gene is TRBJ2-1, the V gene TRBV9, with 11 bases fitting TRBD2. Germline loops: CDR1 SGDLS, CDR2 YYNGEE. CDR3 size: 15 residues. Germline trimming cut 4 bases from V and 6 bases from J; bases unmatched to any gene: 6. The CDR3 here is CASSTRGTSGNEQFF. In nucleotides, the CDR3 is TGTGCCAGCAGCACAAGGGGGACTAGCGGCAATGAGCAGTTCTTC.

This clonotype came up many times. J is TRBJ1-2 and V is TRBV12-3 or TRBV12-4; 9 nucleotides match TRBD1. The CDR3 covers 15 residues. V gave up 0 bases and J gave up 7 bases; unmatched junction bases: 6. CDR3 DNA: TGTGCCAGCAGTTTAGCGCTACAGGGGGCGGGTGGCTACACCTTC. Translating gives CASSLALQGAGGYTF.

This clonotype came up many times. This rearrangement joins TRBV6-5 to TRBJ2-5, with D possibly being TRBD1 or TRBD2 (6 bases each). The CDR3 totals 15 residues. V dropped 1 base and J dropped 5 bases, with 14 bases sitting between them. Looked up from germline, CDR1 is MNHEY and CDR2 is SVGAGI. Written as DNA, the CDR3 is TGTGCCAGCAGTTACTGGAGGGGGTCGCGGGAGACCCAGTACTTC. It specifies CASSYWRGSRETQYF.

This clonotype was seen only a few times. V gene TRBV7-2 combines with J gene TRBJ2-3, with D uncertain. The CDR3 contains 14 residues. V was trimmed by 2 bases and J by 1 base, leaving 7 bases between them. In germline, CDR1 is SGHTA, CDR2 FQGNSA. The CDR3 nucleotides are TGTGCCAGCAGCTTAACTTGGCGCACAGATACGCAGTATTTT. Translating gives CASSLTWRTDTQYF.

The table lists this clonotype with many counts. This rearrangement joins TRBV7-6 to TRBJ2-3; a weak D match, TRBD1 (5 bases). The CDR3 runs to 15 residues. The germline V and J ends were trimmed by 3 bases and 3 bases, with 13 bases remaining between them. CDR1 is SGHVS, CDR2 FNYEAQ, per germline. The CDR3 sequence is CASSFRGGTTDTQYF. The DNA of the CDR3 is TGTGCCAGCAGCTTTAGGGGTGGAACGACAGATACGCAGTATTTT.

Points on this clonotype: A read error may explain this, as a much larger clone is one base away. The rearrangement links TRBV27 to TRBJ1-1; unclear D gene. Germline V gene lookup returns CDR1 MNHEY and CDR2 SMNVEV (reference sequence). CDR3 size: 14 residues. Between the trimmed V and J ends, which lost 3 bases and 1 base, there was a span of 9 bases. CDR3 nucleotides: TGTGCCAGCAGTTTTACGTGGTCGAACACTGAAGCTTTCTTT. Its translation: CASSFTWSNTEAFF.

This clonotype was found many times. This chain links TRBV4-3 with TRBJ2-5; 12 bases are shared with TRBD2. The CDR3 consists of 17 residues. Germline CDR1 LGHNA, CDR2 YSLEER. With 4 bases clipped from V and 5 bases from J, the junction kept 11 bases outside the gene matches. The CDR3 DNA reads TGCGCCAGCAGCCCTAGCGGGAGGGCCGGAGTCGGGGAGACCCAGTACTTC. This codes for CASSPSGRAGVGETQYF.

This clonotype was recorded many times. The chain uses TRBV20-1 and TRBJ2-5, with 10 bases that match TRBD1. V gave up 3 bases and J gave up 5 bases; unmatched junction bases: 12. The CDR3 extends over 16 amino acids. Germline CDR1 is DFQATT and CDR2 is SNEGSKA (reference sequence). CDR3 residues: CSASRRTGGIWETQYF. CDR3 DNA sequence: TGCAGTGCTAGCCGACGGACAGGGGGAATATGGGAGACCCAGTACTTC.

This clonotype was found many times. The V call is TRBV5-5, the J call TRBJ2-1, with TRBD2 identical over 9 bases. J lost 2 bases, V lost 4 bases, and 10 bases had no gene match. This CDR3 spans 17 amino acids. Germline V gene sequence: CDR1 SGHKS, CDR2 YYEKEE (reference sequence). CDR3 sequence reads: CASSPPLAGSTYNEQFF. In nucleotides, the CDR3 is TGTGCCAGCAGCCCACCCCTAGCGGGATCCACCTACAATGAGCAGTTCTTC.

The sample holds many counts of this clonotype. The V and J genes are TRBV5-1 and TRBJ1-5; D may be TRBD1 (5 bases). V lost 0 bases, J lost 6 bases, and 16 bases lay in between. The CDR3 length is 16 residues. Germline V gene data show CDR1 as SGHRS and CDR2 as YFSETQ. Here the CDR3 reads CASSLGPIDSFQPQHF. Written as DNA, the CDR3 is TGCGCCAGCAGCTTGGGCCCCATCGACAGTTTTCAGCCCCAGCATTTT.

This clonotype was detected many times. The rearrangement uses TRBV5-6 and TRBJ2-3, with TRBD2 matching over 12 bases. The CDR3 extends over 16 amino acids. With V trimmed by 4 bases and J by 1 base, 4 bases remained unmatched. Germline-derived CDR1 and CDR2 are SGHDT and YYEEEE. The CDR3 DNA follows: TGTGCCAGCAGCGTAGGACTAGCGGGACGCACAGATACGCAGTATTTT. Its translation is CASSVGLAGRTDTQYF.

With respect to this clonotype: This may be a read error: a much more frequent sequence differs by one nucleotide. The rearrangement uses TRBV7-2 and TRBJ2-2; a weak D match, TRBD2 (6 bases). CDR3 length: 16 residues. Trimming removed 7 bases at V and 1 base at J, with 16 bases between. Per germline, CDR1 SGHTA and CDR2 FQGNSA. DNA for the CDR3: TGTGCCAGCAACCCCAAGGGACTCAGGAACACCGGGGAGCTGTTTTTT. It codes for CASNPKGLRNTGELFF.

This clonotype was detected many times. V usage is TRBV20-1 and J usage is TRBJ2-1, with TRBD2 as a possible D gene (6 bases). There are 14 residues in the CDR3. CDR1 and CDR2 from the germline V gene are DFQATT and SNEGSKA (reference sequence). Trimming cost V 5 bases and J 5 bases, with 16 bases left between them. CDR3 in DNA: TGCAGTGCTCCGGGGGTTCTCACACACAATGAGCAGTTCTTC. Translation gives CSAPGVLTHNEQFF.

This clonotype has only a few counts. The chain recombines TRBV11-1 with TRBJ2-7, with D tentatively TRBD1 (5 bases). Germline V CDR1 and CDR2: SGHAT, FQDESV (reference sequence). The CDR3 is made up of 15 amino acids. V was pared by 6 bases and J by 3 bases, with 18 bases between. The CDR3 DNA follows: TGTGCCAGCAGGATCAGGGATTCCATACTCTACGAGCAGTACTTC. Translated, it gives CASRIRDSILYEQYF.

This clonotype appeared many times. The chain joins TRBV12-3 or TRBV12-4 to TRBJ2-3; the match to TRBD2 covers 8 bases. With 6 bases clipped from V and 4 bases from J, the junction kept 6 bases outside the gene matches. This CDR3 contains 14 residues. CDR3 sequence reads: CASRPLAGSDTQYF. CDR3 in DNA: TGTGCCAGCAGGCCTCTAGCGGGCTCAGATACGCAGTATTTT.

This clonotype came up a few times. This rearrangement joins TRBV29-1 to TRBJ2-3; D not certain. The CDR3 runs to 13 residues. Germline V gene data show CDR1 as SQVTM and CDR2 as ANQGSEA. The CDR3 loop reads CTARIADTDTQYF. The CDR3 DNA reads TGCACCGCTAGGATCGCGGACACAGATACGCAGTATTTT.

The gene calls are TRBV12-3 or TRBV12-4 and TRBJ2-5; weak D call: TRBD2 (7 bases). Trimming took off 4 bases at V and 5 bases at J, with 17 bases between the two ends. CDR3 length: 15 amino acids. The CDR3, as DNA: TGTGCCAGCAGTTCGGGGGGCGCAGGGTGGGAGACCCAGTACTTC. Its protein product is CASSSGGAGWETQYF.

The V gene is TRBV28, the J gene TRBJ2-7, with 10 positions matching TRBD2. The CDR3 is made up of 15 amino acids. The V segment lost 4 bases and the J segment 3 bases; nucleotides outside the gene matches: 6. The germline V gene has CDR1 MDHEN and CDR2 SYDVKM. CDR3 loop: CASSSVAGGLYEQYF. CDR3 in DNA: TGTGCCAGCAGTTCCGTAGCGGGGGGTCTCTACGAGCAGTACTTC.

Ten or more counts support this clonotype. The chain has TRBV5-1 and TRBJ1-5; D might be TRBD1 (6 bases). The V end lost 3 bases, the J end lost 7 bases, and 11 bases lay between the germline ends. The CDR3 spans 13 residues. CDR1 is SGHRS, CDR2 YFSETQ, per germline. The CDR3 loop reads CASSSDSGQPQHF. As DNA, the CDR3 is TGCGCCAGCAGCTCGGACAGTGGCCAGCCCCAGCATTTT.

This clonotype showed up many times. The chain employs TRBV27 and TRBJ2-2; possible D gene TRBD1, 6 bases. The V gene lost 6 bases and the J gene lost 10 bases, with 15 bases spanning the gap. The CDR3 runs 13 residues. Germline V gene data show CDR1 as MNHEY and CDR2 as SMNVEV (reference sequence). This CDR3 is CASRGTRSMELFF. CDR3 in DNA: TGTGCCAGCAGGGGGACACGGAGTATGGAGCTGTTTTTT.

This clonotype was seen repeatedly, ten times or more. This rearrangement joins TRBV29-1 to TRBJ2-6; D remains ambiguous. Germline CDR1 is SQVTM and CDR2 is ANQGSEA. V was trimmed by 4 bases and J by 2 bases, leaving 3 bases between them. This CDR3 spans 12 amino acids. The CDR3 loop is CSVVAGANVLTF. The DNA of the CDR3 is TGCAGCGTTGTTGCTGGGGCCAACGTCCTGACTTTC. Using reference TRBV29-1 and TRBJ2-6 for the parts outside the CDR3, the full variable domain is SAVISQKPSRDICQRGTSLTIQCQVDSQVTMMFWYRQQPGQSLTLIATANQGSEATYESGFVIDKFPISRPNLTFSTLTVSNMSPEDSSIYLCSVVAGANVLTFGAGSRLTVL.

The rearrangement links TRBV7-2 to TRBJ2-7; 15 bases map to TRBD2. There are 15 residues in the CDR3. J gave up 9 bases and V 8 bases, and 11 bases lay outside the gene matches. Germline CDR1 and CDR2: SGHTA and FQGNSA. The DNA of the CDR3 is TGTGCCAGCTCCCAACCCGGGACTAGCGGGAGGCGGCAGTACTTC. It translates to CASSQPGTSGRRQYF.

This clonotype was seen a handful of times. The rearrangement uses TRBV18 and TRBJ2-1, with TRBD1 matching 9 bases. CDR3 length equals 14 residues. V dropped 4 bases and J dropped 8; count of bases not matched to a gene: 6. The germline gives CDR1 KGHSH, CDR2 LQKENI. This chain's CDR3 is CASSRDRDDYEQFF. For the CDR3, the DNA is TGTGCCAGCTCACGGGACAGGGATGACTATGAGCAGTTCTTC.